This is a list of T cell receptor beta chains from one sample in a study of CD8 T cells in Susac syndrome. TCRdb itself ran the immunoSEQ multiplex PCR reads through MiXCR, one entry per CDR3 protein. The table has approximately 83,000 distinct CDR3 sequences, around 94% seen once; the top ten hold approximately 1%. Sequencing input: CD8+ T cells from PBMCs. Receptors were obtained from a human donor with Susac syndrome. The CDR3 runs from the conserved cysteine through the conserved F or W. D genes are given only for firm matches. Size is omitted from some rows. Given values are once, few, many or a class for expanded clones.

V gene: TRBV2
J gene: TRBJ2-5
clone size: once
D gene: TRBD2
CDR3 DNA: TGTGCCAGCAGTGAGGTGGCTAGCGGGGAGATCGAGACCCAGTACTTC
CDR3 protein: CASSEVASGEIETQYF

V gene: TRBV7-2
J gene: TRBJ2-7
clone size: NA
D gene: NA
CDR3 DNA: TGTGCCAGCAGTTACCTAAATAGCTCCTACGAGCAGTACTTC
CDR3 protein: CASSYLNSSYEQYF

V gene: TRBV7-2
J gene: TRBJ1-4
clone size: NA
D gene: NA
CDR3 DNA: TGTGCCAGCAGCGTGGACGGTCTTAATGAAAAACTGTTTTTT
CDR3 protein: CASSVDGLNEKLFF

V gene: TRBV3-1
J gene: TRBJ2-1
clone size: NA
D gene: NA
CDR3 DNA: TGTGCCAGCAGGAACCGGAACAATGAGCAGTTCTTC
CDR3 protein: CASRNRNNEQFF

V gene: TRBV29-1
J gene: TRBJ1-5
clone size: NA
D gene: NA
CDR3 DNA: TGCAGCGTCCTAACCGAGCAGGGAGATCAGCCCCAGCATTTT
CDR3 protein: CSVLTEQGDQPQHF

V gene: TRBV19
J gene: TRBJ2-1
clone size: NA
D gene: NA
CDR3 DNA: TGTGCCAGTAGTAGAGGGTACAATGAGCAGTTCTTC
CDR3 protein: CASSRGYNEQFF

V gene: TRBV6-1
J gene: TRBJ2-1
clone size: NA
D gene: TRBD2
CDR3 DNA: TGTGCCAGCAGCCCCCTAGAGCGGGAGATCGGCAATGAGCAGTTCTTC
CDR3 protein: CASSPLEREIGNEQFF

V gene: TRBV7-8
J gene: TRBJ1-5
clone size: NA
D gene: TRBD1
CDR3 DNA: TGTGCCAGCAGCCCGGGACAGCGCGGCGTCGAGCCCCAGCATTTT
CDR3 protein: CASSPGQRGVEPQHF

V gene: TRBV9
J gene: TRBJ2-1
clone size: NA
D gene: TRBD1
CDR3 DNA: TGTGCCAGCAGTAAGGGGACAGGGCAGTTCTTC
CDR3 protein: CASSKGTGQFF

V gene: TRBV7-8
J gene: TRBJ2-7
clone size: NA
D gene: TRBD1
CDR3 DNA: TGTGCCAGCAGCCAAACTCCGACAGGGTCCTACGAGCAGTACTTC
CDR3 protein: CASSQTPTGSYEQYF

V gene: TRBV12-3/TRBV12-4
J gene: TRBJ2-1
clone size: NA
D gene: NA
CDR3 DNA: TGTGCCAGCAGTCAGGAACTAGAGGCCTACAATGAGCAGTTCTTC
CDR3 protein: CASSQELEAYNEQFF

V gene: TRBV28
J gene: TRBJ2-7
clone size: NA
D gene: NA
CDR3 DNA: TGTGCCAGCAGTTTCGGATCCTACGAGCAGTACTTC
CDR3 protein: CASSFGSYEQYF

V gene: TRBV4-2
J gene: TRBJ2-2
clone size: NA
D gene: TRBD2
CDR3 DNA: TGTGCCAGCAGCTTCCGGACTAGCGGGAGTGTGGAGCTGTTTTTT
CDR3 protein: CASSFRTSGSVELFF

V gene: TRBV14
J gene: TRBJ2-1
clone size: NA
D gene: TRBD2
CDR3 DNA: TGTGCCAGCAACCCTCTGGGAGGGATGGACAATGAGCAGTTCTTC
CDR3 protein: CASNPLGGMDNEQFF

V gene: TRBV11-1
J gene: TRBJ2-2
clone size: NA
D gene: NA
CDR3 DNA: TGTGCCAGCACCCCAGGGGCTAGCGGAAACACCGGGGAGCTGTTTTTT
CDR3 protein: CASTPGASGNTGELFF

V gene: TRBV13
J gene: TRBJ2-3
clone size: once
D gene: NA
CDR3 DNA: TGTGCCAGTTCACTTACGTTGGGGGCTAGTGCGGACACAGATACGCAGTATTTT
CDR3 protein: CASSLTLGASADTDTQYF

V gene: TRBV4-1
J gene: TRBJ2-5
clone size: NA
D gene: TRBD2
CDR3 DNA: TGCGCCAGCAGCCAAGTTGCAGCGGGAACGATCCAAGAGACCCAGTACTTC
CDR3 protein: CASSQVAAGTIQETQYF

V gene: TRBV25-1
J gene: TRBJ2-2
clone size: once
D gene: TRBD1
CDR3 DNA: TGTGCCAGCAGTGAAGGGCAGGGGGAGACCGGGGAGCTGTTTTTT
CDR3 protein: CASSEGQGETGELFF

V gene: TRBV20-1
J gene: TRBJ2-1
clone size: NA
D gene: TRBD2
CDR3 DNA: TGCAGTGCTAGAGATTCCCATAGCGGGGCCTACAATGAGCAGTTCTTC
CDR3 protein: CSARDSHSGAYNEQFF

V gene: TRBV12-3/TRBV12-4
J gene: TRBJ2-7
clone size: NA
D gene: TRBD2
CDR3 DNA: TGTGCCAGCAGTACATCGGGACTAGCTGAGCAGTACTTC
CDR3 protein: CASSTSGLAEQYF

V gene: TRBV28
J gene: TRBJ2-7
clone size: NA
D gene: TRBD2
CDR3 DNA: TGTGCCAGCACGCCTAGGACTAGCGGCTACGAGCAGTACTTC
CDR3 protein: CASTPRTSGYEQYF

V gene: TRBV14
J gene: TRBJ2-2
clone size: NA
D gene: NA
CDR3 DNA: TGTGCCAGCAGCCAACAGGGATTGGGCACCGGGGAGCTGTTTTTT
CDR3 protein: CASSQQGLGTGELFF

V gene: TRBV4-2
J gene: TRBJ2-3
clone size: NA
D gene: NA
CDR3 DNA: TGTGCCAGCAGCCAGAGGGGGTCTGGCGGGTCTCCGACAGATACGCAGTATTTT
CDR3 protein: CASSQRGSGGSPTDTQYF

V gene: TRBV13
J gene: TRBJ2-7
clone size: NA
D gene: NA
CDR3 DNA: TGTGCCAGCAGCCTAATGGGGACGAGATACGAGCAGTACTTC
CDR3 protein: CASSLMGTRYEQYF

V gene: TRBV23-1
J gene: TRBJ1-4
clone size: NA
D gene: NA
CDR3 DNA: TGCGCCAGCAGTCGATCGATCGGTAATGAAAAACTGTTTTTT
CDR3 protein: CASSRSIGNEKLFF

V gene: TRBV28
J gene: TRBJ2-7
clone size: NA
D gene: NA
CDR3 DNA: TGTGCCAGCAACCTGGGCAGCCCTTACGAGCAGTACTTC
CDR3 protein: CASNLGSPYEQYF

V gene: TRBV6-4
J gene: TRBJ2-2
clone size: NA
D gene: TRBD1
CDR3 DNA: TGTGCCAGCACCCCTCAGGCAGGGGGCAACGGGGAGCTGTTTTTT
CDR3 protein: CASTPQAGGNGELFF

V gene: TRBV4-3
J gene: TRBJ2-1
clone size: once
D gene: NA
CDR3 DNA: TGCGCCAGCAGCCTAGAGGCAGCGAGAAGCTCCTACAATGAGCAGTTCTTC
CDR3 protein: CASSLEAARSSYNEQFF

V gene: TRBV2
J gene: TRBJ1-1
clone size: NA
D gene: NA
CDR3 DNA: TGTGCCAGCAGGACTTCCGGGGCAGGGCGGGAAGCTTTCTTT
CDR3 protein: CASRTSGAGREAFF

V gene: TRBV30
J gene: TRBJ1-2
clone size: NA
D gene: NA
CDR3 DNA: TGTGCCTGGAGGCCGACGCTCAACTGGGGCTATGGCTACACCTTC
CDR3 protein: CAWRPTLNWGYGYTF

V gene: TRBV4-1
J gene: TRBJ2-5
clone size: NA
D gene: NA
CDR3 DNA: TGCGCCAGCAGCCAAGACGAAGAAGGAGCGGAAGGGGGAGAGACCCAGTACTTC
CDR3 protein: CASSQDEEGAEGGETQYF

V gene: TRBV5-1
J gene: TRBJ2-1
clone size: NA
D gene: TRBD1
CDR3 DNA: TGCGCCAGCAGCTTGGGACAGGGGGTGGATGAGCAGTTCTTC
CDR3 protein: CASSLGQGVDEQFF

V gene: TRBV7-9
J gene: TRBJ2-1
clone size: once
D gene: TRBD2
CDR3 DNA: TGTGCCAGCAGCTTTTCCGGGACTAGCTACGAGCAGTTCTTC
CDR3 protein: CASSFSGTSYEQFF

V gene: TRBV27
J gene: TRBJ1-2
clone size: few
D gene: NA
CDR3 DNA: TGTGCCAGTTCTTTATCCCGGAACAGCTATGGCTACACCTTC
CDR3 protein: CASSLSRNSYGYTF

V gene: TRBV20-1
J gene: TRBJ2-1
clone size: once
D gene: NA
CDR3 DNA: TGCAGTGCTAGACCATACAGTAGCTCCTACAATGAGCAGTTCTTC
CDR3 protein: CSARPYSSSYNEQFF

V gene: TRBV28
J gene: TRBJ1-5
clone size: NA
D gene: NA
CDR3 DNA: TGTGCCAGCAGTTTATCTCACGCAGAGAATCAGCCCCAGCATTTT
CDR3 protein: CASSLSHAENQPQHF

V gene: TRBV7-3
J gene: TRBJ1-1
clone size: NA
D gene: TRBD1
CDR3 DNA: TGTGCCAGCAGCCACAGGGGCGCCGCGAACACTGAAGCTTTCTTT
CDR3 protein: CASSHRGAANTEAFF

V gene: TRBV2
J gene: TRBJ1-2
clone size: NA
D gene: TRBD1
CDR3 DNA: TGTGCCAGCAGTATACAGGGGTTGAACGGCTACACCTTC
CDR3 protein: CASSIQGLNGYTF

V gene: TRBV10-3
J gene: TRBJ2-2
clone size: NA
D gene: TRBD2
CDR3 DNA: TGTGCCATCAGTGCACTCACTAGCGGGGCTAACACCGGGGAGCTGTTTTTT
CDR3 protein: CAISALTSGANTGELFF

V gene: TRBV29-1
J gene: TRBJ2-5
clone size: NA
D gene: NA
CDR3 DNA: TGCAGCGTTGAAGACGCGGGCCCCCGGGAGACCCAGTACTTC
CDR3 protein: CSVEDAGPRETQYF

V gene: TRBV7-7
J gene: TRBJ1-1
clone size: few
D gene: NA
CDR3 DNA: TGTGCTAGCAGCTTAACGTTGAACACTGAAGCTTTCTTT
CDR3 protein: CASSLTLNTEAFF

V gene: TRBV24-1
J gene: TRBJ2-1
clone size: few
D gene: NA
CDR3 DNA: TGTGCCACCAGTGATTTGCCCGGACTAGAGCAGTTCTTC
CDR3 protein: CATSDLPGLEQFF

V gene: TRBV5-1
J gene: TRBJ2-7
clone size: once
D gene: NA
CDR3 DNA: TGCGCCAGCAGCTCTACCCGGGGGAGCAACGAGCAGTACTTC
CDR3 protein: CASSSTRGSNEQYF

V gene: TRBV6-5
J gene: TRBJ2-1
clone size: NA
D gene: NA
CDR3 DNA: TGTGCCAGCAGTTACGCGGAGCGGAATGAGCAGTTCTTC
CDR3 protein: CASSYAERNEQFF

V gene: TRBV29-1
J gene: TRBJ2-3
clone size: once
D gene: TRBD2
CDR3 DNA: TGCAGCGTTGAAGGGGGGACTAACGTAACAGATACGCAGTATTTT
CDR3 protein: CSVEGGTNVTDTQYF

V gene: TRBV15
J gene: TRBJ2-3
clone size: NA
D gene: NA
CDR3 DNA: TGTGCCACCAGCTTATCTGGTGACACAGATACGCAGTATTTT
CDR3 protein: CATSLSGDTDTQYF

V gene: TRBV2
J gene: TRBJ2-1
clone size: NA
D gene: TRBD2
CDR3 DNA: TGTGCCAGCACCGAAGGGCGGGGGGGCTTGAATGAGCAGTTCTTC
CDR3 protein: CASTEGRGGLNEQFF

V gene: TRBV12-3/TRBV12-4
J gene: TRBJ2-1
clone size: NA
D gene: NA
CDR3 DNA: TGTGCCAGCAGTTTAGGGGCTAGTGAGCAGTTCTTC
CDR3 protein: CASSLGASEQFF